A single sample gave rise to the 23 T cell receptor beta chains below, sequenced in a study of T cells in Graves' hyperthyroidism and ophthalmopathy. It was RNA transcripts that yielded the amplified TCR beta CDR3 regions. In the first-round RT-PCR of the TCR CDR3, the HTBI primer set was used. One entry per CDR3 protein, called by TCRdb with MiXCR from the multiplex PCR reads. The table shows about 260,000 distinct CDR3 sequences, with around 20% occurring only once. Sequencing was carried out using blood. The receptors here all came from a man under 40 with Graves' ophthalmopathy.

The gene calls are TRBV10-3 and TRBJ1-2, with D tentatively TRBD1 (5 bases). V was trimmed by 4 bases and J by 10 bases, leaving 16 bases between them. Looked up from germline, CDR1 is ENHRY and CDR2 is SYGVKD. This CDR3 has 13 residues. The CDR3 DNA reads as TGTGCCATCAGTGTTATGGTTTCAGGGAACTACACCTTC. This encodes CAISVMVSGNYTF.

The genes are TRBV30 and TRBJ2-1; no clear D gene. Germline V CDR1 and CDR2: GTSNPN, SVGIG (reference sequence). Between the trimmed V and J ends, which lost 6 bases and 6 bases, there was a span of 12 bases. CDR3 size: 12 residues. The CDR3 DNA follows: TGTGCCTGCAGGACCGTTACCAATGAGCAGTTCTTC. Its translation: CACRTVTNEQFF.

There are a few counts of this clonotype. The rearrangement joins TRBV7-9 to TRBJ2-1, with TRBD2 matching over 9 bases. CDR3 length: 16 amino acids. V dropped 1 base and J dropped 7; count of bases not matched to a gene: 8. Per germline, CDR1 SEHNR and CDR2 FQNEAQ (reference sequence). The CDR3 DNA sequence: TGTGCCAGCAGCTTAGTGACTAGCGGTAGAGGGAATGAGCAGTTCTTC. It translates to CASSLVTSGRGNEQFF.

CDR3 protein: CASSGMAAGAADTQYF. The DNA of the CDR3 is TGTGCCAGCAGCGGGATGGCGGCGGGAGCTGCAGATACGCAGTATTTT. The chain carries TRBV5-4 and TRBJ2-3; 7 nucleotides line up with TRBD2. Losses at the gene ends were 4 bases for V and 4 bases for J; bases not matched to a gene: 12. Germline V gene data show CDR1 as SGHNT and CDR2 as YYREEE (reference sequence). The CDR3 sequence is 16 residues long.

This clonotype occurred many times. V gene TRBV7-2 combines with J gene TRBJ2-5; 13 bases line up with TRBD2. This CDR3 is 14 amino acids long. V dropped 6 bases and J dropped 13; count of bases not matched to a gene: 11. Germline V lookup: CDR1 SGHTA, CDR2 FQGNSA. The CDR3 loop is CASSLSGLAGYRYF. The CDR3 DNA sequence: TGTGCCAGCAGTTTGTCGGGACTAGCGGGATATCGGTACTTC.

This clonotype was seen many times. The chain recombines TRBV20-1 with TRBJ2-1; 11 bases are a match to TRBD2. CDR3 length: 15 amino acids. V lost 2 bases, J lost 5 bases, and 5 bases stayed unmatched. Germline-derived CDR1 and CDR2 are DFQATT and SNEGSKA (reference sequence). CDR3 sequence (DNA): TGCAGTGCTAGATCCCTAGCGGGAGGCAACAATGAGCAGTTCTTC. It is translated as CSARSLAGGNNEQFF.

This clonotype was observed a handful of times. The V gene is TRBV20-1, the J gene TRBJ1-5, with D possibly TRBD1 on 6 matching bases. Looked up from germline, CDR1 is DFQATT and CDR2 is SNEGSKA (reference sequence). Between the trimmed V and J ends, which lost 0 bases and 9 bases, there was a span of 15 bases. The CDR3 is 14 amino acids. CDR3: CSAREAGAFGPQHF. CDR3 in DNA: TGCAGTGCTAGAGAGGCGGGGGCCTTTGGGCCCCAGCATTTT.

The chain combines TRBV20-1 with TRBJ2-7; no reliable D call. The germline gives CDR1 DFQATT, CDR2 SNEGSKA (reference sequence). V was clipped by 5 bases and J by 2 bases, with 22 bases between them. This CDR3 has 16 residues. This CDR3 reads CSAEAPGSTVPYEQYF. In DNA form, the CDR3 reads TGCAGTGCTGAGGCCCCTGGCTCTACTGTGCCCTACGAGCAGTACTTC.

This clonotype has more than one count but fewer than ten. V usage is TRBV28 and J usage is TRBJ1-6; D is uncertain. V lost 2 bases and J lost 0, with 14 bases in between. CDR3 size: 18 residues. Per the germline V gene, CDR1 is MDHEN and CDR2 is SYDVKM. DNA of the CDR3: TGTGCCAGCAGTTTACCTTCGGCCCCGAGCTCCTATAATTCACCCCTCCACTTT. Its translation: CASSLPSAPSSYNSPLHF.

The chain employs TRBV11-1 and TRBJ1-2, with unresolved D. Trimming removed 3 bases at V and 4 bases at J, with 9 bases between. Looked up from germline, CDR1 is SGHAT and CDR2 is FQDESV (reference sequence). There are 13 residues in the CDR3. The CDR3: CASSLATLYGYTF. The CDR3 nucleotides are TGTGCCAGCAGCTTGGCCACACTCTATGGCTACACCTTC.

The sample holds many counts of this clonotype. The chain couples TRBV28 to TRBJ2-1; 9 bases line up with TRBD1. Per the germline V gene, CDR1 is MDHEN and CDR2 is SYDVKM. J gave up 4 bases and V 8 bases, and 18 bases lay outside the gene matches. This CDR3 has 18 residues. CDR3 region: CASLPSHSGTGLYNEQFF. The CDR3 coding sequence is TGTGCCAGCCTTCCTTCCCATAGTGGGACAGGGTTATACAATGAGCAGTTCTTC.

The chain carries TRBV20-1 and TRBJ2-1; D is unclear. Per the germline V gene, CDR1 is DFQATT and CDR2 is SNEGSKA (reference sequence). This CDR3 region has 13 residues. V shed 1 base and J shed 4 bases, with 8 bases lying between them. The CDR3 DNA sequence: TGCAGTGCTAGAGCGGGCAGGTACAATGAGCAGTTCTTC. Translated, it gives CSARAGRYNEQFF.

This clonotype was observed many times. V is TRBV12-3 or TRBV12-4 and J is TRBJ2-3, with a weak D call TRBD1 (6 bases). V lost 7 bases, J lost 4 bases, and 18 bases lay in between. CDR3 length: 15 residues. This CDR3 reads CASNIDRTVADTQYF. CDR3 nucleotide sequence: TGTGCCAGCAACATAGACAGGACCGTGGCAGATACGCAGTATTTT.

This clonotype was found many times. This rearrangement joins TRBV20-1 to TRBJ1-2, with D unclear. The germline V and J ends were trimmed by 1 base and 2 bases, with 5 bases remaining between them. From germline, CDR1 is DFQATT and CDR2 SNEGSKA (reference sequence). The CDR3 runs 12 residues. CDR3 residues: CSARVGNYGYTF. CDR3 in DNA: TGCAGTGCTAGAGTGGGGAACTATGGCTACACCTTC.

The CDR3 sequence is CASRVHTGYEQYF. CDR3 in DNA: TGTGCCAGCAGGGTACATACGGGATACGAGCAGTACTTC. V gene TRBV6-1 combines with J gene TRBJ2-7; weak D call: TRBD2 (5 bases). The V and J ends lost 6 bases and 4 bases respectively, with 13 bases between them. The CDR3 totals 13 residues. Germline V gene lookup returns CDR1 MNHNS and CDR2 SASEGT.

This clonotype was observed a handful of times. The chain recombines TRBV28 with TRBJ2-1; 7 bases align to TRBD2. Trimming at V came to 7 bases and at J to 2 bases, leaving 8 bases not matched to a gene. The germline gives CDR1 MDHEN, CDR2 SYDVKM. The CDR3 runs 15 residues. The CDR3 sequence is CASTSSGHTYNEQFF. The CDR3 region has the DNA TGTGCCAGCACCTCTAGCGGACATACCTACAATGAGCAGTTCTTC.

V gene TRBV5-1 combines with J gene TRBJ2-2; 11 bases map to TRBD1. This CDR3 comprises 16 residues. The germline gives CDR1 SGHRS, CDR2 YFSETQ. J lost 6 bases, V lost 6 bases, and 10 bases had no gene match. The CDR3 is CASTHGGTGGAGELFF. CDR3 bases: TGCGCCAGCACCCACGGAGGGACAGGGGGTGCCGGGGAGCTGTTTTTT.

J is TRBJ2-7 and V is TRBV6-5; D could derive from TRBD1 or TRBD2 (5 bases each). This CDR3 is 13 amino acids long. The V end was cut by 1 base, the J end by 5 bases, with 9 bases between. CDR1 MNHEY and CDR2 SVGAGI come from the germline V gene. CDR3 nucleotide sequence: TGTGCCAGCAGTTACTTGGGGGAAAACGAGCAGTACTTC. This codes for CASSYLGENEQYF.

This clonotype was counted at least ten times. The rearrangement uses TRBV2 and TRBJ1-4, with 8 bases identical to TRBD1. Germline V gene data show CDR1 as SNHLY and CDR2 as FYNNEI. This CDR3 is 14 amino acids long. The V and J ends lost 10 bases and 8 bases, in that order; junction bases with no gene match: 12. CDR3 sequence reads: CATLDRGDGEKLFF. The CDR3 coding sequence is TGTGCCACCCTAGACAGGGGTGACGGCGAAAAACTGTTTTTT. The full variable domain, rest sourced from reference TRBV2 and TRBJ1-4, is EPEVTQTPSHQVTQMGQEVILRCVPISNHLYFYWYRQILGQKVEFLVSFYNNEISEKSEIFDDQFSVERPDGSNFTLKIRSTKLEDSAMYFCATLDRGDGEKLFFGSGTQLSVL.

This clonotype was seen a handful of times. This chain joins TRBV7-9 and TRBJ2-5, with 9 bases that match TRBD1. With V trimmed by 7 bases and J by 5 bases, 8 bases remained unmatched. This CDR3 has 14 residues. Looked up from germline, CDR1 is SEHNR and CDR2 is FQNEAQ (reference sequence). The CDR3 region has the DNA TGTGCCAGCACGACAGGGGGAGGGAAGGAGACCCAGTACTTC. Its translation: CASTTGGGKETQYF. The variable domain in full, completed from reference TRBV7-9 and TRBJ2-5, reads DTGVSQNPRHKITKRGQNVTFRCDPISEHNRLYWYRQTLGQGPEFLTYFQNEAQLEKSRLLSDRFSAERPKGSFSTLEIQRTEQGDSAMYLCASTTGGGKETQYFGPGTRLLVL.

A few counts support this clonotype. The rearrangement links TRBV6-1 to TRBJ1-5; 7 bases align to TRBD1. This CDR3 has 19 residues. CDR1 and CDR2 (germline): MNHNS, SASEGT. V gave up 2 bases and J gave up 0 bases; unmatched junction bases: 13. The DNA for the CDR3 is TGTGCCAGCAGTGAATTGATGGGCAGGGGGGCTTATAGCAATCAGCCCCAGCATTTT. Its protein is CASSELMGRGAYSNQPQHF.

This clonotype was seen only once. CDR3 in DNA: TGTGCCACCAGCAGGGAAGGATCGAACACTGAAGCTTTCTTT. This sequence encodes CATSREGSNTEAFF. The chain is built from TRBV15 and TRBJ1-1, with D hard to call. The CDR3 spans 14 residues. Germline V gene sequence: CDR1 LNHNV, CDR2 YYDKDF (reference sequence). Trimming removed 3 bases at V and 1 base at J, with 9 bases between.

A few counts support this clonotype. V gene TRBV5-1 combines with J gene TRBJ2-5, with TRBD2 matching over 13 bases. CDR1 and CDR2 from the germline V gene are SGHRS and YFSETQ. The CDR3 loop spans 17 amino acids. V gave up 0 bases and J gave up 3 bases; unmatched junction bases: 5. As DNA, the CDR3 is TGCGCCAGCAGCTTGGCCCCAACTAGCGGGAGGGAAGAGACCCAGTACTTC. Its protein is CASSLAPTSGREETQYF.